One sample yielded the 30 T cell receptor beta chains listed below, sequenced in a study of shared clonotypes between healthy human individuals. Produced via immunoSEQ multiplex PCR; TCRdb's table is partial and in-frame only. The sample carries roughly 2.2 million clones, under 95% recorded once. What was sequenced was naive CD4+ T cells from PBMCs. Subset meaning: CD45RA+ positively selected. The receptors here all came from a man between 18 and 35 years old in good health. Some clones in this sample may be carry-over from other donors' samples.

This sequence joins TRBV7-9 and TRBJ2-3; a weak D match, TRBD2 (6 bases). The germline V gene has CDR1 SEHNR and CDR2 FQNEAQ (reference sequence). The ends were cut back, 5 bases at V and 14 bases at J, with 26 bases in the middle. The CDR3 is 15 residues long. CDR3: CASSPRGTPGLRVYF. The CDR3 region has the DNA TGTGCCAGCAGCCCTCGGGGGACTCCTGGGTTGCGTGTGTATTTT.

The chain carries TRBV4-1 and TRBJ2-7, with TRBD2 identical over 7 bases. Trimming cost V 4 bases and J 1 base; bases outside gene matches: 7. Germline V gene data show CDR1 as MGHRA and CDR2 as YSYEKL. The CDR3 has 15 residues. The CDR3 DNA reads TGCGCCAGCAGCCGATCTGGGGGGGAATCCTACGAGCAGTACTTC. This codes for CASSRSGGESYEQYF.

Details on this clone: Within the sample, other DNA sequences also encode this same CDR3. CDR3 residues: CASSYVQDYGYTF. DNA for the CDR3: TGTGCCAGCAGTTACGTCCAGGACTATGGCTACACCTTC. The V and J genes are TRBV6-6 and TRBJ1-2; no clear D gene. Deletions cut 2 bases from V and 3 bases from J, with 7 bases between. The germline V gene encodes CDR1 MNHNY and CDR2 SVGAGI (reference sequence). The CDR3 totals 13 residues.

CDR3 residues: CASSFPGIPYEQYF. CDR3 nucleotide sequence: TGTGCCAGCAGCTTCCCGGGGATCCCCTACGAGCAGTACTTC. V and J are TRBV5-6 and TRBJ2-7, with D possibly being TRBD2 (5 bases). The CDR3 loop spans 14 amino acids. Germline V gene data show CDR1 as SGHDT and CDR2 as YYEEEE. V was cut by 2 bases and J by 2 bases, with 11 bases left in between.

The count of this clone is one. This chain joins TRBV6-1 and TRBJ1-5; D is perhaps TRBD1 (5 bases). This CDR3 spans 15 amino acids. From germline, CDR1 is MNHNS and CDR2 SASEGT. Trimming removed 6 bases at V and 1 base at J, with 13 bases between. The DNA of the CDR3 is TGTGCCAGCAGACCTGACAGTATAAGCAATCAGCCCCAGCATTTT. Its protein is CASRPDSISNQPQHF.

The V call is TRBV7-2, the J call TRBJ2-7, with 11 positions matching TRBD2. Unmatched junction bases numbered 3, after V lost 6 bases and J lost 2 bases. CDR3 length: 14 amino acids. Germline values: CDR1 SGHTA, CDR2 FQGNSA. CDR3 nucleotides: TGTGCCAGCAGAGGGACTAGCGGAGCCTACGAGCAGTACTTC. It codes for CASRGTSGAYEQYF. The full variable domain, its missing parts supplied by reference TRBV7-2 and TRBJ2-7, is GAGVSQSPSNKVTEKGKDVELRCDPISGHTALYWYRQSLGQGLEFLIYFQGNSAPDKSGLPSDRFSAERTGGSVSTLTIQRTQQEDSAVYLCASRGTSGAYEQYFGPGTRLTVT.

The chain links TRBV6-1 to TRBJ2-7; 9 positions match TRBD2. V was pared by 0 bases and J by 1 base, with 4 bases of the junction left unmatched. This CDR3 has 16 amino acids. Germline CDR1 and CDR2: MNHNS and SASEGT. The CDR3 spells CASSEARLAVSYEQYF. CDR3 nucleotides: TGTGCCAGCAGTGAAGCTCGACTAGCGGTTTCCTACGAGCAGTACTTC.

This chain uses TRBV19 with TRBJ2-6; TRBD1 might be the D (6 bases). Germline V CDR1 and CDR2: LNHDA, SQIVND (reference sequence). This CDR3 has 14 amino acids. V was pared by 7 bases and J by 2 bases, with 9 bases between. The DNA for the CDR3 is TGTGCCAGTATTCACAGGGCTGGGGCCAACGTCCTGACTTTC. This encodes CASIHRAGANVLTF.

CDR3 sequence (DNA): TGTGCCAGCAGCTTCCCCCGGGACAGGGAGTATAGCAATCAGCCCCAGCATTTT. Protein: CASSFPRDREYSNQPQHF. This chain connects TRBV7-9 to TRBJ1-5, with 9 bases that match TRBD1. Germline-derived CDR1 and CDR2 are SEHNR and FQNEAQ (reference sequence). The CDR3 totals 18 residues. Trimming cost V 3 bases and J 0 bases; bases outside gene matches: 9.

In this sample, this clone turned up a few times. The chain couples TRBV4-1 to TRBJ1-2; 7 nucleotides line up with TRBD1. The CDR3 loop spans 14 amino acids. CDR1 is MGHRA and CDR2 is YSYEKL in the germline V gene. The trim removed 0 bases at V and 8 bases at J, leaving 6 bases unmatched. The CDR3 coding sequence is TGCGCCAGCAGCCAAGAGTGGGACAGTCGGGGCTACACCTTC. This gives the protein CASSQEWDSRGYTF.

This sequence joins TRBV4-1 and TRBJ1-3, with D perhaps matching TRBD1 (5 bases). CDR1 is MGHRA, CDR2 YSYEKL, per germline. V lost 0 bases and J lost 5, with 8 bases in between. This CDR3 is 14 amino acids long. In nucleotides, the CDR3 is TGCGCCAGCAGCCAAGATCCAGGGAGAAACACCATATATTTT. This translates into CASSQDPGRNTIYF.

The chain carries TRBV18 and TRBJ1-2; TRBD1 matches 8 bases. The V and J ends lost 6 bases and 4 bases, in that order; junction bases with no gene match: 4. CDR3 length: 13 amino acids. Germline values: CDR1 KGHSH, CDR2 LQKENI. CDR3 protein: CASSGDRSYGYTF. The CDR3 region has the DNA TGTGCCAGCTCGGGGGACAGGTCCTATGGCTACACCTTC.

The chain couples TRBV19 to TRBJ2-1, with 7 positions matching TRBD2. This CDR3 comprises 13 residues. The V gene end was trimmed by 6 bases and the J gene end by 5 bases; junction bases not matched to a gene: 4. CDR1 LNHDA and CDR2 SQIVND come from the germline V gene (reference sequence). In nucleotides, the CDR3 is TGTGCCAGTAGAAAACGGGAGGACAATGAGCAGTTCTTC. Amino acids: CASRKREDNEQFF.

V is TRBV6-7 and J is TRBJ1-1, with D tentatively TRBD1 (6 bases). TRBV6-7 is noted as an ORF with a role that remains uncertain. This CDR3 contains 17 residues. Between the trimmed V and J ends, which lost 2 bases and 0 bases, there was a span of 16 bases. The CDR3 region is CASSYTSTGYMNTEAFF. The CDR3 DNA reads as TGTGCCAGCAGTTACACCTCGACAGGTTACATGAACACTGAAGCTTTCTTT.

This clone was detected only once. The rearrangement uses TRBV9 and TRBJ2-1; TRBD2 might be the D (5 bases). The germline V gene encodes CDR1 SGDLS and CDR2 YYNGEE. The CDR3 contains 17 residues. V was trimmed by 1 base and J by 3 bases, leaving 17 bases between them. The CDR3 bases are TGTGCCAGCAGCGTATCCACTGGGAGCGGAAACTACAATGAGCAGTTCTTC. Amino acids: CASSVSTGSGNYNEQFF.

This clone has just one count. The gene calls are TRBV13 and TRBJ2-7, with D possibly being TRBD1 (6 bases). The CDR3 has 15 residues. CDR1 PRHDT and CDR2 FYEKMQ come from the germline V gene (reference sequence). The V end lost 5 bases, the J end lost 1 base, and 15 bases lay between the germline ends. The CDR3 DNA follows: TGTGCCAGCAGCGAGCGACAGGTTGGGTCCTACGAGCAGTACTTC. Protein sequence: CASSERQVGSYEQYF.

The chain combines TRBV7-8 with TRBJ1-4; D remains unclear. Germline V gene lookup returns CDR1 SGHVS and CDR2 FQNEAQ. This CDR3 has 16 residues. The germline V and J ends were trimmed by 2 bases and 3 bases, with 13 bases remaining between them. The CDR3 coding sequence is TGTGCCAGCAGCTTAAGGTTGACAACTCCTAATGAAAAACTGTTTTTT. This translates into CASSLRLTTPNEKLFF.

In its sample, this clone was seen once. This sequence joins TRBV6-1 and TRBJ1-5, with 7 positions matching TRBD1. The trim removed 8 bases at V and 6 bases at J, leaving 7 bases unmatched. The CDR3 runs 13 residues. Germline V gives CDR1 MNHNS, CDR2 SASEGT. The chain's CDR3 is CASRTGFIQPQHF. The CDR3 nucleotides read TGTGCCAGCCGGACAGGCTTTATTCAGCCCCAGCATTTT.

The J gene is TRBJ2-1, the V gene TRBV28; 7 bases map to TRBD1. CDR1 is MDHEN, CDR2 SYDVKM, per germline. This CDR3 is built from 15 residues. The ends lost 6 bases at V and 6 bases at J; junction bases unmatched: 11. CDR3 sequence (DNA): TGTGCCAGCAGCGAACAGGGGCATAAGGGCAATGAGCAGTTCTTC. Its protein product is CASSEQGHKGNEQFF.

The chain joins TRBV7-2 to TRBJ1-3; D is unresolved. V gave up 4 bases and J gave up 2 bases, with 6 bases separating them. The CDR3 runs 13 residues. Per germline, CDR1 SGHTA and CDR2 FQGNSA. For the CDR3, the DNA is TGTGCCAGCAGCTCGCGAGCTGGAAACACCATATATTTT. Translating gives CASSSRAGNTIYF.

The V gene is TRBV7-8, the J gene TRBJ1-3, with a weak D call TRBD1 (6 bases). V gave up 1 base and J gave up 4 bases, with 11 bases separating them. The CDR3 is 15 amino acids. Germline values: CDR1 SGHVS, CDR2 FQNEAQ. CDR3 nucleotide sequence: TGTGCCAGCAGCTTAGGGGGGCAATTCGGAAACACCATATATTTT. It encodes CASSLGGQFGNTIYF.

This clone was seen a handful of times. The rearrangement uses TRBV7-9 and TRBJ1-1, with a tentative D call TRBD1 (5 bases). V was cut by 4 bases and J by 3 bases, with 12 bases left in between. The CDR3 contains 14 residues. CDR1 is SEHNR and CDR2 is FQNEAQ in the germline V gene (reference sequence). The CDR3 reads CASSWGGGYTEAFF. The CDR3 region has the DNA TGTGCCAGCAGCTGGGGCGGGGGTTACACTGAAGCTTTCTTT.

As concerns this clone: The identical CDR3 is also encoded by other nucleotide sequences in the sample. The rearrangement links TRBV7-8 to TRBJ2-7, with 10 bases matching TRBD2. The CDR3 runs 15 residues. V lost 3 bases to trimming and J lost 2 bases; unmatched junction nucleotides: 4. CDR1 SGHVS and CDR2 FQNEAQ come from the germline V gene. The CDR3 DNA follows: TGTGCCAGCAGCTTCCGGACTAGCGGAGCCTACGAGCAGTACTTC. Translating it yields CASSFRTSGAYEQYF.

As for this clone: This sample includes further DNA sequences coding for the same CDR3. V gene TRBV5-1 combines with J gene TRBJ1-4, with 7 nucleotides matching TRBD1. CDR3 length equals 14 residues. Germline CDR1 is SGHRS and CDR2 is YFSETQ. The trim removed 1 base at V and 5 bases at J, leaving 2 bases unmatched. The CDR3 reads CASSLQGGNEKLFF. The CDR3 nucleotides read TGCGCCAGCAGCTTGCAGGGGGGCAATGAAAAACTGTTTTTT.

The gene calls are TRBV23-1 and TRBJ2-7, with D maybe TRBD2 (5 bases). TRBV23-1 qualifies as an ORF whose function is uncertain. The CDR3 has 16 amino acids. V lost 4 bases to trimming and J lost 7 bases, with 23 bases between them. The CDR3 DNA follows: TGCGCCAGCAGTCTCCCACACCCTCTCAGCGGTGGGGAGCAGTACTTC. Its protein product is CASSLPHPLSGGEQYF.

The V and J genes are TRBV28 and TRBJ2-3; a weak D match, TRBD2 (8 bases). The CDR3 is 11 residues long. V was shortened by 10 bases and J by 6 bases, with 11 bases between the two germline ends. The germline V gene encodes CDR1 MDHEN and CDR2 SYDVKM. The CDR3 DNA sequence: TGTGCCACGGGAGGGGGCGATACGCAGTATTTT. Translated, it gives CATGGGDTQYF.

The CDR3 bases are TGTGCCAGAAGCTTGACCAGGGATAGCAATCAGCCCCAGCATTTT. It specifies CARSLTRDSNQPQHF. V usage is TRBV5-3 and J usage is TRBJ1-5; a possible D gene is TRBD1 (5 bases). TRBV5-3 is an ORF; its function is uncertain. The CDR3 consists of 15 residues. Trimming left V 1 base short and J 0 bases short, with 8 bases between.

Notes on this clone: Mismatch with germline at one junction end may stem from a read error. The V gene is TRBV20-1, the J gene TRBJ2-3; 9 bases are a match to TRBD1. The V gene's germline CDR1 is DFQATT and CDR2 SNEGSKA (reference sequence). The CDR3 is 10 residues long. This CDR3 is CSAAGTGSCF. The CDR3 nucleotides read TGCAGTGCCGCAGGGACAGGGTCGTGTTTT.

The J gene is TRBJ2-5, the V gene TRBV9, with 8 bases that match TRBD2. Looked up from germline, CDR1 is SGDLS and CDR2 is YYNGEE. This CDR3 is 16 amino acids long. V was pared by 0 bases and J by 2 bases, with 6 bases of the junction left unmatched. The CDR3 spells CASSVGVAGIQETQYF. The CDR3 DNA reads TGTGCCAGCAGCGTAGGGGTAGCGGGGATACAAGAGACCCAGTACTTC.

The rearrangement joins TRBV9 to TRBJ1-4; tentatively, D is TRBD1 (6 bases). Deletions cut 0 bases from V and 4 bases from J, with 10 bases between. Germline V gives CDR1 SGDLS, CDR2 YYNGEE. The CDR3 totals 15 residues. This chain's CDR3 is CASSVVGQLNEKLFF. CDR3 in DNA: TGTGCCAGCAGCGTAGTAGGACAGCTTAATGAAAAACTGTTTTTT.